Shown below are 20 T cell receptor beta chains from a single sample sequenced in a study of T cell responses to AZD1222 COVID-19 vaccine. The method was immunoSEQ multiplex PCR; TCRdb's version includes in-frame clones alone and lacks a portion of them. The sample has approximately 110,000 clones, about nine tenths seen once. The sequencing here drew on peripheral blood, taken on day 0 of AZD1222 vaccination. The receptors here all came from an adult in good health.

This clone was detected only once. The V call is TRBV11-2, the J call TRBJ1-2; 7 positions match TRBD1. CDR1 is SGHAT, CDR2 FQNNGV, per germline. CDR3 length: 15 residues. After removal of 2 bases from V and 3 bases from J, the junction contained 6 bases not matched to a gene. CDR3 nucleotide sequence: TGTGCCAGCAGCTTAAATTTGGGGACAGACTATGGCTACACCTTC. This codes for CASSLNLGTDYGYTF. Based on the CDR3 plus reference TRBV11-2 and TRBJ1-2, the full variable domain is EAGVAQSPRYKIIEKRQSVAFWCNPISGHATLYWYQQILGQGPKLLIQFQNNGVVDDSQLPKDRFSAERLKGVDSTLKIQPAKLEDSAVYLCASSLNLGTDYGYTFGSGTRLTVV.

This clone was detected only once. The J gene is TRBJ1-1, the V gene TRBV3-1 (or the pseudogene TRBV3-2); D remains ambiguous. Trimming stripped 2 bases from V and 2 bases from J, with 0 bases between. The CDR3 sequence is 11 residues long. Looked up from germline, CDR1 is LGHDT and CDR2 is YNNKEL (reference sequence). CDR3 in amino acids: CASSQNTEAFF. For the CDR3, the DNA is TGTGCCAGCAGCCAAAACACTGAAGCTTTCTTT.

This clone has a single count. V gene TRBV7-6 combines with J gene TRBJ2-5; TRBD2 aligns across 7 bases. Germline trimming cut 1 base from V and 2 bases from J; bases unmatched to any gene: 10. Germline V gene sequence: CDR1 SGHVS, CDR2 FNYEAQ. The CDR3 is 17 amino acids. CDR3 coding DNA: TGTGCCAGCAGCTTAGGTGTGACTAGCAGAAGACAAGAGACCCAGTACTTC. Translation gives CASSLGVTSRRQETQYF.

The chain uses TRBV27 and TRBJ2-1; unclear D gene. The CDR3 contains 12 residues. Germline CDR1 and CDR2: MNHEY and SMNVEV (reference sequence). The ends were cut back, 2 bases at V and 6 bases at J, with 5 bases in the middle. The CDR3 bases are TGTGCCAGCAGTTTAAACCGCAATGAGCAGTTCTTC. This gives the protein CASSLNRNEQFF.

This chain links TRBV5-1 with TRBJ1-1; D is ambiguous. This CDR3 region has 14 residues. Germline lookup yields CDR1 SGHRS and CDR2 YFSETQ. Trimming cost V 4 bases and J 10 bases, with 20 bases left between them. Here the CDR3 reads CASSPYAGLEGAFF. CDR3 in DNA: TGCGCCAGCAGCCCTTACGCGGGCCTCGAAGGAGCTTTCTTT.

This chain joins TRBV11-1 and TRBJ2-7; TRBD1 aligns across 7 bases. Germline assignment: CDR1 SGHAT and CDR2 FQDESV (reference sequence). The CDR3 totals 14 residues. V gave up 1 base and J gave up 1 base; unmatched junction bases: 1. In DNA form, the CDR3 reads TGTGCCAGCAGCTTAGAACAGGGGTCCTACGAGCAGTACTTC. Translating gives CASSLEQGSYEQYF.

This clone has only one observation. CDR3 sequence: CASSLDRGGYGYTF. The CDR3 nucleotides are TGTGCCAGCAGCTTAGACAGGGGTGGCTATGGCTACACCTTC. J is TRBJ1-2 and V is TRBV7-2; 7 nucleotides agree with TRBD1. Germline lookup yields CDR1 SGHTA and CDR2 FQGNSA. With 1 base clipped from V and 4 bases from J, the junction kept 3 bases outside the gene matches. The CDR3 totals 14 residues.

CDR3 amino acids: CSGAEGQETQYF. Here the CDR3 DNA reads TGCAGCGGGGCCGAGGGTCAAGAGACCCAGTACTTC. The J gene is TRBJ2-5, the V gene TRBV29-1; D possibly corresponds to TRBD2 (5 bases). Germline V lookup: CDR1 SQVTM, CDR2 ANQGSEA. This CDR3 contains 12 residues. Trimming took off 7 bases at V and 2 bases at J, with 11 bases between the two ends.

This chain connects TRBV28 to TRBJ1-2; D might be TRBD1 (6 bases). This CDR3 spans 14 amino acids. V was cut by 8 bases and J by 3 bases, with 16 bases left in between. Germline V gene data show CDR1 as MDHEN and CDR2 as SYDVKM. The CDR3 DNA follows: TGTGCCAGCCGCAAGGCGGGGGCGGACTATGGCTACACCTTC. This encodes CASRKAGADYGYTF.

In this sample, this clone turned up once. V and J are TRBV19 and TRBJ2-1; D is uncertain. CDR3 length: 14 amino acids. Trimming left V 3 bases short and J 0 bases short, with 6 bases between. CDR1 is LNHDA and CDR2 is SQIVND in the germline V gene (reference sequence). CDR3 DNA: TGTGCCAGTAGTATCCTTAGCTCCTACAATGAGCAGTTCTTC. It yields the protein CASSILSSYNEQFF.

The chain employs TRBV4-1 and TRBJ1-1; a possible D gene is TRBD1 (5 bases). The V gene lost 6 bases and the J gene lost 0 bases, with 11 bases spanning the gap. The germline gives CDR1 MGHRA, CDR2 YSYEKL. The CDR3 consists of 14 residues. CDR3 sequence: CASRRGQLNTEAFF. DNA of the CDR3: TGCGCCAGCAGGAGGGGTCAGTTGAACACTGAAGCTTTCTTT.

CDR3 region: CASSLSGARYEQYF. The CDR3 coding sequence is TGTGCCAGCAGCCTATCGGGAGCCCGGTACGAGCAGTACTTC. The V and J genes are TRBV28 and TRBJ2-7; maybe TRBD2 (6 bases). CDR3 length: 14 amino acids. The V end was cut by 6 bases, the J end by 4 bases, with 16 bases between. Per germline, CDR1 MDHEN and CDR2 SYDVKM.

This chain joins TRBV10-1 and TRBJ1-1; 10 positions agree with TRBD1. Germline assignment: CDR1 WNHNN and CDR2 SYGVQD (reference sequence). V shed 3 bases, J shed 5 bases, and the junction held 6 bases outside the gene matches. CDR3 size: 15 residues. The CDR3 reads CASSEVGQGVTEAFF. The DNA of the CDR3 is TGCGCCAGCAGTGAAGTAGGACAGGGGGTGACTGAAGCTTTCTTT.

The chain recombines TRBV10-1 with TRBJ2-7; D perhaps matches TRBD2 (5 bases). CDR3 length: 15 amino acids. Germline CDR1 and CDR2: WNHNN and SYGVQD (reference sequence). V was trimmed by 0 bases and J by 5 bases, leaving 14 bases between them. In DNA, the CDR3 is TGCGCCAGCAGTGAGTCCTTGAGCGGCGTCAACGAGCAGTACTTC. Its translation is CASSESLSGVNEQYF.

The V and J genes are TRBV6-1 and TRBJ2-1; D gene uncertain. CDR3 length: 14 residues. Deletions cut 2 bases from V and 7 bases from J, with 12 bases between. The germline CDR1 and CDR2 sequences are MNHNS and SASEGT. The CDR3 DNA follows: TGTGCCAGCAGTGAAAACGCTTTTCTTAATGAGCAGTTCTTC. It specifies CASSENAFLNEQFF.

The chain links TRBV2 to TRBJ2-7; perhaps TRBD1 as D (6 bases). The CDR3 sequence is 14 residues long. Germline lookup yields CDR1 SNHLY and CDR2 FYNNEI. Trimming left V 6 bases short and J 0 bases short, with 12 bases between. The CDR3 coding sequence is TGTGCCAGCAGATCCGACAGGAGCTCCTACGAGCAGTACTTC. Translating it yields CASRSDRSSYEQYF.

This chain joins TRBV6-2 or TRBV6-3 and TRBJ1-1; D gene unclear. Trimming took off 2 bases at V and 1 base at J, with 11 bases between the two ends. This CDR3 spans 15 amino acids. Germline loops: CDR1 MNHEY, CDR2 SVGEGT. The CDR3 reads CASSYGARENTEAFF. For the CDR3, the DNA is TGTGCCAGCAGTTACGGAGCTCGGGAGAACACTGAAGCTTTCTTT.

This chain connects TRBV7-2 to TRBJ2-2, with TRBD2 as a possible D gene (5 bases). Germline CDR1 and CDR2: SGHTA and FQGNSA. The CDR3 is 14 amino acids. The V end lost 3 bases, the J end lost 5 bases, and 10 bases lay between the germline ends. CDR3 sequence (DNA): TGTGCCAGCAGCTTCCAGACTATTACCGGGGAGCTGTTTTTT. Residues: CASSFQTITGELFF.

The chain links TRBV27 to TRBJ2-3, with 8 bases identical to TRBD2. The CDR3 totals 15 residues. Germline loops: CDR1 MNHEY, CDR2 SMNVEV (reference sequence). The trim removed 6 bases at V and 2 bases at J, leaving 7 bases unmatched. Here the CDR3 DNA reads TGTGCCAGCAGCCATACTAGCGGCAACACAGATACGCAGTATTTT. It specifies CASSHTSGNTDTQYF.

This clone came up a few times. The chain recombines TRBV3-1 (or the pseudogene TRBV3-2) with TRBJ2-5; weak D call: TRBD2 (6 bases). V lost 3 bases to trimming and J lost 5 bases, with 16 bases between them. This CDR3 contains 15 residues. CDR1 is LGHDT, CDR2 YNNKEL, per germline (reference sequence). CDR3 amino acids: CASSQGRPDAETQYF. The CDR3 region has the DNA TGTGCCAGCAGCCAGGGGAGGCCGGATGCGGAGACCCAGTACTTC.